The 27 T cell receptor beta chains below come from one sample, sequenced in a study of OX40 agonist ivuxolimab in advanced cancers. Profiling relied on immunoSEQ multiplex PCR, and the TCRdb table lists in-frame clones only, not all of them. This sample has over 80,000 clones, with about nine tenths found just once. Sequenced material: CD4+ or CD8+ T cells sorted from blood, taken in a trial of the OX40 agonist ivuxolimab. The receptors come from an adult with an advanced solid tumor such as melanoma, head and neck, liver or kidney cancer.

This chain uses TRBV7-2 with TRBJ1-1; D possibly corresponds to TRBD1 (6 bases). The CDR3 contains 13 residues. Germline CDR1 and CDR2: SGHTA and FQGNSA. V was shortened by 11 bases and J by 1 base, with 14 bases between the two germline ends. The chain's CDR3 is CALSRQENTEAFF. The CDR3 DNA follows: TGTGCCCTTTCCCGACAGGAGAACACTGAAGCTTTCTTT.

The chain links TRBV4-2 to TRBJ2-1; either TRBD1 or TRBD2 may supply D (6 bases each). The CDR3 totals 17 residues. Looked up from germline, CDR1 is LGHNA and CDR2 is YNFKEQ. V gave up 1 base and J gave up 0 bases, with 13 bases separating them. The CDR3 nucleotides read TGTGCCAGCAGCCAAGGGGGGGCAAGAAGCTCCTACAATGAGCAGTTCTTC. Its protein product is CASSQGGARSSYNEQFF.

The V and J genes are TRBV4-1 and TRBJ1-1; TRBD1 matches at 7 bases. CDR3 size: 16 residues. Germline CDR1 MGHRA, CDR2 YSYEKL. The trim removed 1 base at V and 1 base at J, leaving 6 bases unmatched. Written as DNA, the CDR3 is TGCGCCAGCAGCCAAGGGGGACAGAAGACGAACACTGAAGCTTTCTTT. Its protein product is CASSQGGQKTNTEAFF.

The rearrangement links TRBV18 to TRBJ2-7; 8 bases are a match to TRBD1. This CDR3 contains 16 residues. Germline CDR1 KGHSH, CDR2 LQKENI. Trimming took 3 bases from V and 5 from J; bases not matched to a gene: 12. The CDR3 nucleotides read TGTGCCAGCTCACCCTATCCAGCGGACAGGGAGGACGAGCAGTACTTC. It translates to CASSPYPADREDEQYF.

The CDR3 here is CASSSTGGLTEAFF. For the CDR3, the DNA is TGTGCCAGCAGCTCAACTGGGGGGCTCACTGAAGCTTTCTTT. The chain has TRBV11-2 and TRBJ1-1; maybe TRBD1 (6 bases). This CDR3 spans 14 amino acids. CDR1 is SGHAT and CDR2 is FQNNGV in the germline V gene. Trimming shortened V by 4 bases and J by 4 bases, and 13 bases separated the two germline ends.

Written as DNA, the CDR3 is TGTGCCAGCAGCCACCAGGGTCTCTCCTACAATGAGCAGTTCTTC. It specifies CASSHQGLSYNEQFF. V is TRBV5-4 and J is TRBJ2-1; weak D call: TRBD1 (5 bases). The CDR3 sequence is 15 residues long. Trimming took 4 bases from V and 0 from J, leaving 11 bases between them. The germline CDR1 and CDR2 sequences are SGHNT and YYREEE (reference sequence).

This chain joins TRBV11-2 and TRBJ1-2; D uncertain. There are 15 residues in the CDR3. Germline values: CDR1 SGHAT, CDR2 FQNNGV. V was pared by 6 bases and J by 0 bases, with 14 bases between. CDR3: CASRQFGVTNYGYTF. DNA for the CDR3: TGTGCCAGCAGGCAATTCGGGGTAACTAACTATGGCTACACCTTC.

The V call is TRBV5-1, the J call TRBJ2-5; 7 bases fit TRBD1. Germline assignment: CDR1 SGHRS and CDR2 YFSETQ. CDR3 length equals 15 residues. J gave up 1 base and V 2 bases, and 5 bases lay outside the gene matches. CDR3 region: CASSLVPGGQETQYF. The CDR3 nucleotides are TGCGCCAGCAGCTTAGTACCAGGGGGCCAAGAGACCCAGTACTTC.

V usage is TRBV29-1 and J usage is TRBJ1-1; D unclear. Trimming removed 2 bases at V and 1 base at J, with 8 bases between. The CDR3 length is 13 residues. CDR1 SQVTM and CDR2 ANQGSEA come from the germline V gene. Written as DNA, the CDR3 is TGCAGCGTTGAACTCCAGCAGAACACTGAAGCTTTCTTT. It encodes CSVELQQNTEAFF. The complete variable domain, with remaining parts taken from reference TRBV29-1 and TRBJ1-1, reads SAVISQKPSRDICQRGTSLTIQCQVDSQVTMMFWYRQQPGQSLTLIATANQGSEATYESGFVIDKFPISRPNLTFSTLTVSNMSPEDSSIYLCSVELQQNTEAFFGQGTRLTVV.

In nucleotides, the CDR3 is TGTGCCAGCTCACCCGGACAGGGTCCTCAGCCCCAGCATTTT. This sequence encodes CASSPGQGPQPQHF. The chain combines TRBV18 with TRBJ1-5; 8 bases are shared with TRBD1. CDR1 and CDR2 (germline): KGHSH, LQKENI. The CDR3 consists of 14 residues. The ends lost 3 bases at V and 6 bases at J; junction bases unmatched: 4.

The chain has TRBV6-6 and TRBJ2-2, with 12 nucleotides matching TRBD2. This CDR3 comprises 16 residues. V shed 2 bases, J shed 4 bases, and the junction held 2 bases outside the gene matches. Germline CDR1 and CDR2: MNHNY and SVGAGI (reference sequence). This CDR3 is CASSYGLAGPTGELFF. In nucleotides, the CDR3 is TGTGCCAGCAGTTACGGACTAGCGGGACCCACCGGGGAGCTGTTTTTT.

This CDR3 is CASSRADSYEQYF. The CDR3 DNA sequence: TGTGCCAGTAGTAGGGCGGATTCCTACGAGCAGTACTTC. This chain uses TRBV19 with TRBJ2-7; unclear D gene. V lost 4 bases and J lost 1, with 8 bases in between. Germline lookup yields CDR1 LNHDA and CDR2 SQIVND (reference sequence). CDR3 length equals 13 residues.

The CDR3: CASTRQGHGYTF. The CDR3 DNA sequence: TGTGCCAGCACCCGTCAGGGGCATGGCTACACCTTC. The gene calls are TRBV28 and TRBJ1-2; D might be TRBD1 (6 bases). Germline CDR1 MDHEN, CDR2 SYDVKM. Trimming removed 7 bases from V and 6 bases from J, with 12 bases in between. The CDR3 runs 12 residues.

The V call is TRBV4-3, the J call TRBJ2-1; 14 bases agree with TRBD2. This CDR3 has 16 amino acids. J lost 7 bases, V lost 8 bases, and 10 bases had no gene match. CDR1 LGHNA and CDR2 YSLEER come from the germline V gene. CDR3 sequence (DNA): TGCGCCAGCTCCTACTCCGGGACTAGCGGGAGAAATGAGCAGTTCTTC. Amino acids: CASSYSGTSGRNEQFF.

The DNA for the CDR3 is TGCGCCAGCAGCCCCTCCGGGTGGGGGGGAGGACAGCCCCAGCATTTT. Its translation is CASSPSGWGGGQPQHF. The rearrangement joins TRBV4-1 to TRBJ1-5, with a tentative D call TRBD1 (5 bases). The length of the CDR3 is 16 residues. Germline V gene sequence: CDR1 MGHRA, CDR2 YSYEKL. Trimming cost V 4 bases and J 7 bases, with 20 bases left between them.

CDR3: CASSPDRGNTGELFF. CDR3 nucleotides: TGTGCCAGCTCACCAGACAGGGGGAACACCGGGGAGCTGTTTTTT. V is TRBV18 and J is TRBJ2-2; 8 bases line up with TRBD1. The CDR3 loop spans 15 amino acids. CDR1 KGHSH and CDR2 LQKENI come from the germline V gene. Trimming cost V 2 bases and J 1 base; bases outside gene matches: 0.

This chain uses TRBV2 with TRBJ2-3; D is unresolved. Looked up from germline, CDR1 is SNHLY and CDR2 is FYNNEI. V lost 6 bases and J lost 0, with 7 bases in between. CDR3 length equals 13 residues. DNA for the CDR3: TGTGCCAGCAGGACAACTAGCACAGATACGCAGTATTTT. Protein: CASRTTSTDTQYF.

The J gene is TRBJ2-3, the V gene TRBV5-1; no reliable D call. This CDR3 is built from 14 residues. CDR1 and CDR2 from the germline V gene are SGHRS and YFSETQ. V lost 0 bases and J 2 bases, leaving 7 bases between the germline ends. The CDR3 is CASSLVADTDTQYF. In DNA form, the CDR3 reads TGCGCCAGCAGCTTGGTGGCGGACACAGATACGCAGTATTTT.

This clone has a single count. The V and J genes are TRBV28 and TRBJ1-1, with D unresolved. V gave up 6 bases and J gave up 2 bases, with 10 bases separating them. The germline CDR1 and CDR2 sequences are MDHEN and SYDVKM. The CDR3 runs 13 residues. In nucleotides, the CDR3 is TGTGCCAGCAGCCGGACGACCAACACTGAAGCTTTCTTT. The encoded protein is CASSRTTNTEAFF.

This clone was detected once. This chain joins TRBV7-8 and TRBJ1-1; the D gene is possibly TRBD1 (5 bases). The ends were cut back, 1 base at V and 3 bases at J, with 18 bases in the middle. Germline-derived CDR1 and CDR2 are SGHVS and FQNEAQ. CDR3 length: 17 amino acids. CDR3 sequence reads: CASSLDLSGGGYTEAFF. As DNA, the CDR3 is TGTGCCAGCAGCTTAGATCTAAGCGGGGGAGGTTACACTGAAGCTTTCTTT.

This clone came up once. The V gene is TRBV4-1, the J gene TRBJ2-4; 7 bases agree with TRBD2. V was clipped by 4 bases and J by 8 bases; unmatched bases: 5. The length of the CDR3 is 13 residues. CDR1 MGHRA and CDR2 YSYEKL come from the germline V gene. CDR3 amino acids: CASSRDAGDIQYF. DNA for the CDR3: TGCGCCAGCAGCCGAGACGCGGGGGACATTCAGTACTTC.

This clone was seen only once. CDR3 sequence: CASSLTGDGVDEAFF. As DNA, the CDR3 is TGTGCCAGCAGCTTAACAGGAGATGGAGTAGATGAAGCTTTCTTT. This sequence joins TRBV7-3 and TRBJ1-1; D uncertain. With 0 bases removed from V and 7 bases from J, the gap between germline ends came to 15 bases. There are 15 residues in the CDR3. Germline lookup yields CDR1 SGHTA and CDR2 FQGTGA.

Written as DNA, the CDR3 is TGTGCCAGCAGCCCGGGACTATCGGCCTACGAGCAGTACGTC. Its protein is CASSPGLSAYEQYV. The chain recombines TRBV7-2 with TRBJ2-7, with 7 bases identical to TRBD2. Germline V gene lookup returns CDR1 SGHTA and CDR2 FQGNSA. The CDR3 contains 14 residues. The ends lost 5 bases at V and 2 bases at J; junction bases unmatched: 6.

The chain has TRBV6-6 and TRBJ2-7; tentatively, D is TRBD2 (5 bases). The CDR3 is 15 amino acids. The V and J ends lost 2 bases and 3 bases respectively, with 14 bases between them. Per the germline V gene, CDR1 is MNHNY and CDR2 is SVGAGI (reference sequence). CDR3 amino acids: CASSYPRTRIYEQYF. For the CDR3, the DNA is TGTGCCAGCAGTTACCCCCGAACTAGAATCTACGAGCAGTACTTC.

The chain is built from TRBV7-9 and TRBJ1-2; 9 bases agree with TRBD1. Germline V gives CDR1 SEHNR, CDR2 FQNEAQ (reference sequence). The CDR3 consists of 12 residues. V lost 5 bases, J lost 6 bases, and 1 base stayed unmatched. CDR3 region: CASSRDRDGYTF. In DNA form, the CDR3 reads TGTGCCAGCAGCCGGGACAGGGATGGCTACACCTTC.

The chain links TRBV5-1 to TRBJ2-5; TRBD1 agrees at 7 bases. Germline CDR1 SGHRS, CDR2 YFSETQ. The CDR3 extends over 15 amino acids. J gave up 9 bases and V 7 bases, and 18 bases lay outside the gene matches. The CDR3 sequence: CASGVQGSEQGSQYF. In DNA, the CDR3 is TGCGCCAGCGGCGTACAGGGTTCGGAACAGGGGTCCCAGTACTTC.

Here the CDR3 DNA reads TGCGCCAGCAGCATAGGGAATAGCGGCACAGATACGCAGTATTTT. It codes for CASSIGNSGTDTQYF. This rearrangement joins TRBV5-1 to TRBJ2-3, with D maybe TRBD2 (5 bases). This CDR3 is built from 15 residues. The V gene's germline CDR1 is SGHRS and CDR2 YFSETQ. V gave up 4 bases and J gave up 1 base, with 13 bases separating them. Drawing the rest from reference TRBV5-1 and TRBJ2-3, the complete variable domain is KAGVTQTPRYLIKTRGQQVTLSCSPISGHRSVSWYQQTPGQGLQFLFEYFSETQRNKGNFPGRFSGRQFSNSRSEMNVSTLELGDSALYLCASSIGNSGTDTQYFGPGTRLTVL.